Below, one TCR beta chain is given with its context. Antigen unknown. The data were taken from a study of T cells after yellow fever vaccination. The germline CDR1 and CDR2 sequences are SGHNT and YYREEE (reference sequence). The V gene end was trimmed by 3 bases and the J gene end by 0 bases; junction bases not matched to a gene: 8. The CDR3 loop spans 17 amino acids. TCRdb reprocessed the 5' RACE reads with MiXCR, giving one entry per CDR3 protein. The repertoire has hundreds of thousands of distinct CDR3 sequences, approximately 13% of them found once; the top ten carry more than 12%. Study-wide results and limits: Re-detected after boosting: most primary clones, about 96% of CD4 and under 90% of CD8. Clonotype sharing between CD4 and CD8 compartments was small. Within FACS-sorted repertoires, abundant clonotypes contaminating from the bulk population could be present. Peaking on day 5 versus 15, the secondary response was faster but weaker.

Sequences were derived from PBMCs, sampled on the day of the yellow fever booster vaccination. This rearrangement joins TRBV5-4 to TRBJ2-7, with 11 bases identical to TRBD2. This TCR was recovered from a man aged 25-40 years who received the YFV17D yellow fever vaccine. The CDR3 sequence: CASSSGLAGGSSYEQYF. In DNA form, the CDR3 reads TGTGCCAGCAGCTCCGGGTTAGCGGGAGGGAGCTCCTACGAGCAGTACTTC.